A selection of T cell receptor beta chains follows, all from one sample in a study of shared clonotypes between healthy human individuals. Produced via immunoSEQ multiplex PCR; TCRdb's table is partial and in-frame only. This repertoire shows about 2 million clones, 85% to 95% found once; its top ten account for more than 0.95%. Material: naive CD8+ T cells sorted from blood. These receptors all stem from a man between 18 and 35 years old in good health. The CDR3 runs from the conserved cysteine through the conserved F or W. Fields, in order: clone size, J gene, V gene, D gene, CDR3 length, CDR3 DNA, CDR3 protein. D genes are given only for firm matches. Size is omitted from some rows. Given values are once, few, many or a class for expanded clones.

-	TRBJ2-5	TRBV7-2	-	13	TGTGCCAGCAGCCAGGACTCTGGGGAGACCCAGTACTTC	CASSQDSGETQYF
-	TRBJ2-7	TRBV18	-	14	TGTGCCAGCTCAGGAGAAGGGGGGAGCTACGAGCAGTACTTC	CASSGEGGSYEQYF
few	TRBJ2-7	TRBV19	-	13	TGTGCCAGTAGTATCCCAGGGTCCTACGAGCAGTACTTC	CASSIPGSYEQYF
-	TRBJ2-5	TRBV30	TRBD1	16	TGTGCCTGGAGGGAGAACGGACAGGGGGCGTGGGAGACCCAGTACTTC	CAWRENGQGAWETQYF
-	TRBJ2-7	TRBV13	TRBD1	15	TGTGCCAGCAGCTCCCTCCGGGACAGCCCCTACGAGCAGTACTTC	CASSSLRDSPYEQYF
-	TRBJ2-1	TRBV10-1	TRBD2	16	TGCGCCAGCAGTGAGTTTAGAACTAGCGGGGAAAATGAGCAGTTCTTC	CASSEFRTSGENEQFF
-	TRBJ1-1	TRBV27	-	15	TGTGCCAGCAGTGCCTTCAGTGGCTGGAACACTGAAGCTTTCTTT	CASSAFSGWNTEAFF
-	TRBJ1-5	TRBV27	-	13	TGTGCCAGCAGTTATGGGGGAGATCAGCCCCAGCATTTT	CASSYGGDQPQHF
-	TRBJ2-1	TRBV4-3	-	15	TGCGCCAGCAGCCCCTCGAGGTCGGCTGGGGATGAGCAGTTCTTC	CASSPSRSAGDEQFF
-	TRBJ1-2	TRBV5-8	-	14	TGTGCCAGCAGCTTGGCCGAGACCAACTATGGCTACACCTTC	CASSLAETNYGYTF
-	TRBJ2-7	TRBV19	-	13	TGTGCCAGTAGCGCTAAGATTGGCTACGAGCAGTACTTC	CASSAKIGYEQYF
once	TRBJ2-7	TRBV4-1	-	15	TGCGCCAGCAGCCTAATTTCAAGGGGGTTCTACGAGCAGTACTTC	CASSLISRGFYEQYF
-	TRBJ1-2	TRBV5-6	-	16	TGTGCCAGCAGCCCACTCACCAGGACAGATTACATGGGCTACACCTTC	CASSPLTRTDYMGYTF
once	TRBJ2-2	TRBV25-1	-	16	TGTGCCAGCAGTGAAGGTCCAGGGAGGAACACCGGGGAGCTGTTTTTT	CASSEGPGRNTGELFF
-	TRBJ1-1	TRBV2	-	13	TGTGCCAGCAGAAGGACAGAGAACACTGAAGCTTTCTTT	CASRRTENTEAFF
-	TRBJ1-1	TRBV4-1	-	15	TGCGCCAGCAGCCCAACGGGACAAATGAACACTGAAGCTTTCTTT	CASSPTGQMNTEAFF
-	TRBJ2-2	TRBV2	TRBD1	14	TGTGCCAGCAGTTGGCCAGGGGGTACCGGGGAGCTGTTTTTT	CASSWPGGTGELFF
-	TRBJ2-1	TRBV4-1	TRBD1	17	TGCGCCAGCAGCCAATGGGTCGGGACAGGGGCGGATAATGAGCAGTTCTTC	CASSQWVGTGADNEQFF
-	TRBJ2-7	TRBV11-2	-	16	TGTGCCAGCAGCTATCTGGGGACGGCAGGCACCTACGAGCAGTACTTC	CASSYLGTAGTYEQYF
-	TRBJ1-2	TRBV6-5	TRBD1	15	TGTGCCAGCAGTCCAAGACAGGGGGCCGACTATGGCTACACCTTC	CASSPRQGADYGYTF
-	TRBJ2-1	TRBV10-2	TRBD2	14	TGCGCCAGCAGTGACCTTGGACTAGCCAATGAGCAGTTCTTC	CASSDLGLANEQFF
-	TRBJ2-5	TRBV11-2	-	14	TGTGCCAGCAGCGCCCTTGGGACGCAAGAGACCCAGTACTTC	CASSALGTQETQYF
-	TRBJ2-3	TRBV5-8	-	15	TGTGCCAGCAGCTCATCAGATGGGAGGTCGGATACGCAGTATTTT	CASSSSDGRSDTQYF
-	TRBJ2-5	TRBV2	-	14	TGTGCCAGCCAAGTTGGACGGAGAGAAGAGACCCAGTACTTC	CASQVGRREETQYF
-	TRBJ2-2	TRBV19	-	17	TGTGCCAGTACCTTATATAGGGACACCGGACGGACCGGGGAGCTGTTTTTT	CASTLYRDTGRTGELFF
-	TRBJ2-1	TRBV9	TRBD2	16	TGTGCCAGCAGCGTAGGACTAGCGGGAGACTACAATGAGCAGTTCTTC	CASSVGLAGDYNEQFF